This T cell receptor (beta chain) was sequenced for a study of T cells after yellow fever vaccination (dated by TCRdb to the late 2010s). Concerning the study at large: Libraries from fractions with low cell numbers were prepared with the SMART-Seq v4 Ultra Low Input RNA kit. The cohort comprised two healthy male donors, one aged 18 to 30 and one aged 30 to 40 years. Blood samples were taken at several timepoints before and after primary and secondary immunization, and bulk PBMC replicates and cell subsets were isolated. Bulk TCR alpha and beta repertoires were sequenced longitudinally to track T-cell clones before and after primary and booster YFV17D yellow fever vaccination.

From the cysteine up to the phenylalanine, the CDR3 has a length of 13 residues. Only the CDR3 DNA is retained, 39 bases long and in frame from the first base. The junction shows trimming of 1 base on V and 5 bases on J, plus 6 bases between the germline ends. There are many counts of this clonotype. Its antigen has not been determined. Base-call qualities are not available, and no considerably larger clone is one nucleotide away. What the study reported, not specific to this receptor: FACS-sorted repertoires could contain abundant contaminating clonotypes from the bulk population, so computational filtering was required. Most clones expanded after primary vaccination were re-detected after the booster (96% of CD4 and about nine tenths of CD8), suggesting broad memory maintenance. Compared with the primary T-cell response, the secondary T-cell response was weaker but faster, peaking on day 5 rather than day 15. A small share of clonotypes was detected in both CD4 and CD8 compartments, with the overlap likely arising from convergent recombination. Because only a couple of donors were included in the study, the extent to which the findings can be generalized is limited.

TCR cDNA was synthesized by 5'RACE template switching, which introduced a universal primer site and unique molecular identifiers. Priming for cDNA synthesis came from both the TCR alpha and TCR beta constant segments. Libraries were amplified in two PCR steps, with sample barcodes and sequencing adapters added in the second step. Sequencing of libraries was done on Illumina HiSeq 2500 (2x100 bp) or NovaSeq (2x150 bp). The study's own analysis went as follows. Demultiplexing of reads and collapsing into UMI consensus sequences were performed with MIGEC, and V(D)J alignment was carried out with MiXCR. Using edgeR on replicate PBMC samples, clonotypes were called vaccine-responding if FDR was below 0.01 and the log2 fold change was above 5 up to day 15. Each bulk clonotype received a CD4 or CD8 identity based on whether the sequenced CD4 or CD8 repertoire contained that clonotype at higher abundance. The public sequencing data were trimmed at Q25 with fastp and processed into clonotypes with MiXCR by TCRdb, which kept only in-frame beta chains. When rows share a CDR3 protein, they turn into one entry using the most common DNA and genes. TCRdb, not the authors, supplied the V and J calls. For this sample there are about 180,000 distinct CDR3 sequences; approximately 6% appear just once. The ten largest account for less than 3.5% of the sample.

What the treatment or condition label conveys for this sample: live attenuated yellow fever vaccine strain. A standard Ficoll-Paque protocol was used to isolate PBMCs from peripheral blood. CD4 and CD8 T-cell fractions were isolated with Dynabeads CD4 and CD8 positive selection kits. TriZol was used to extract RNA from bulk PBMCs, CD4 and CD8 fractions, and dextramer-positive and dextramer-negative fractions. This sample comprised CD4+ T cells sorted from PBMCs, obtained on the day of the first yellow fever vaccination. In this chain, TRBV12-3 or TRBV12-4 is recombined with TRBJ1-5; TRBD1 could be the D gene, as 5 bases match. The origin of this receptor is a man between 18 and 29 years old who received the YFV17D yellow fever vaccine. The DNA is TGTGCCAGCAGTTTAGGGGGGTATCAGCCCCAGCATTTT. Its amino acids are CASSLGGYQPQHF.